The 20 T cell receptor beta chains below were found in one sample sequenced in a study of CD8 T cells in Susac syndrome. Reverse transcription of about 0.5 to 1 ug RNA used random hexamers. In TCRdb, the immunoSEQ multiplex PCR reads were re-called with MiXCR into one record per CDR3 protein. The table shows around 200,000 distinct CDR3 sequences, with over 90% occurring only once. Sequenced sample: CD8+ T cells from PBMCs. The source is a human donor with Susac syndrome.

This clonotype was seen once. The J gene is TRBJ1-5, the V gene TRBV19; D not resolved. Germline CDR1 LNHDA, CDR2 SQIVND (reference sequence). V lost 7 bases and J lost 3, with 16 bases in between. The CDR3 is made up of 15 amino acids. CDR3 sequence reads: CASNGEGTINQPQHF. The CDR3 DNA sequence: TGTGCCAGTAACGGGGAGGGCACGATCAATCAGCCCCAGCATTTT.

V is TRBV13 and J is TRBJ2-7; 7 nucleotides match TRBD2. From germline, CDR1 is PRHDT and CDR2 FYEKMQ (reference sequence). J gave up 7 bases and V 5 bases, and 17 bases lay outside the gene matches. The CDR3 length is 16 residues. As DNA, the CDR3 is TGTGCCAGCAGCCCGACCGGGACGGCCCCCGGGGGGGAGCAGTACTTC. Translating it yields CASSPTGTAPGGEQYF.

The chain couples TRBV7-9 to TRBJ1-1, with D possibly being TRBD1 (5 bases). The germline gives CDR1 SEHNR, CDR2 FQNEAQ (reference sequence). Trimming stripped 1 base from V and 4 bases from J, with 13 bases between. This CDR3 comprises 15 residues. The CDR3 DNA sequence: TGTGCCAGCAGCTTAGGTGCGGTGGGGGGCACTGAAGCTTTCTTT. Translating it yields CASSLGAVGGTEAFF.

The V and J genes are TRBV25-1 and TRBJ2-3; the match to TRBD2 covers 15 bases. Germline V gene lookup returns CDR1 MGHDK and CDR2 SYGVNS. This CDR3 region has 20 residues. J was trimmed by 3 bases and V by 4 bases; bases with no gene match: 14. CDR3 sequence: CASSARTSGGVAWGTDTQYF. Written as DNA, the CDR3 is TGTGCCAGCAGTGCAAGGACTAGCGGGGGGGTTGCGTGGGGGACAGATACGCAGTATTTT.

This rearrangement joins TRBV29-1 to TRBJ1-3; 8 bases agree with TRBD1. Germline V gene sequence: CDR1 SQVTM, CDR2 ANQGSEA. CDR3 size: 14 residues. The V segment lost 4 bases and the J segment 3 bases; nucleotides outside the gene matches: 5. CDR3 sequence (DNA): TGCAGCGTTGTTGCAGGGGGCGGTGGAAACACCATATATTTT. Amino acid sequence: CSVVAGGGGNTIYF.

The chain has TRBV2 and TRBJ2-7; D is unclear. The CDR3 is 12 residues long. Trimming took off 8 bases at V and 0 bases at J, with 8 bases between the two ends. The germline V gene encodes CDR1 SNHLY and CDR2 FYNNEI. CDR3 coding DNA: TGTGCCAGCGCCACAAGCTCCTACGAGCAGTACTTC. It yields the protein CASATSSYEQYF.

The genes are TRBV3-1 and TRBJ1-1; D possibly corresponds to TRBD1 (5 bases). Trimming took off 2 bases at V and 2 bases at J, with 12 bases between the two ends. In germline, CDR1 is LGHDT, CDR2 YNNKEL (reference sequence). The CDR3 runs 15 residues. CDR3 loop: CASSQISGRNTEAFF. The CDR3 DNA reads TGTGCCAGCAGCCAAATTTCAGGGCGCAACACTGAAGCTTTCTTT.

CDR3: CASSDVGVGDNQPQHF. CDR3 nucleotides: TGTGCCAGCAGTGACGTCGGAGTGGGAGACAATCAGCCCCAGCATTTT. The rearrangement links TRBV25-1 to TRBJ1-5; no firm D call. V shed 3 bases and J shed 3 bases, with 15 bases lying between them. Germline assignment: CDR1 MGHDK and CDR2 SYGVNS. This CDR3 has 16 residues.

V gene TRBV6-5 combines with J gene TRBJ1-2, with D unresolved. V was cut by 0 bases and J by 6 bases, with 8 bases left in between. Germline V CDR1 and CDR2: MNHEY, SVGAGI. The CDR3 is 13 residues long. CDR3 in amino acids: CASSYSSKDGYTF. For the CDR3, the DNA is TGTGCCAGCAGTTACTCGAGTAAAGATGGCTACACCTTC.

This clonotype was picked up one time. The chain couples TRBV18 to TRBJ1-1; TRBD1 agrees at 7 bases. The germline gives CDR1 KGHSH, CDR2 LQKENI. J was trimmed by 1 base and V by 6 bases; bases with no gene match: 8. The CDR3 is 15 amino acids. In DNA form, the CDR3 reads TGTGCCAGCTCCTCCAGGGGGGTAAAGAACACTGAAGCTTTCTTT. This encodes CASSSRGVKNTEAFF.

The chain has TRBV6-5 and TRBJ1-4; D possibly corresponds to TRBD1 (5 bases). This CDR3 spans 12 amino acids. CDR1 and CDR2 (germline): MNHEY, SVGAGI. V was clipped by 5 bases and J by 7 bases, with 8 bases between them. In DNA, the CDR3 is TGTGCCAGCAGTGACGGGGGTGAAAAACTGTTTTTT. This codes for CASSDGGEKLFF.

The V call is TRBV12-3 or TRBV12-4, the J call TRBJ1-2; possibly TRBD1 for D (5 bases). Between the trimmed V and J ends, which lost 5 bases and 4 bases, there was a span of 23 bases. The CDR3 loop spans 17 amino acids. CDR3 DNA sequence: TGTGCCAGCAGTCGTAGAAGCGACGTTGGGGGTTCCTATGGCTACACCTTC. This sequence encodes CASSRRSDVGGSYGYTF.

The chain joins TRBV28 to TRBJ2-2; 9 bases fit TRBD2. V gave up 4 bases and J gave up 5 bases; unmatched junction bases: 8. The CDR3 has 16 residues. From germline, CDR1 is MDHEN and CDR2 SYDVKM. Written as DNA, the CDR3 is TGTGCCAGCAGTTCTAGCGGGGAGTTCTGGACCGGGGAGCTGTTTTTT. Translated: CASSSSGEFWTGELFF.

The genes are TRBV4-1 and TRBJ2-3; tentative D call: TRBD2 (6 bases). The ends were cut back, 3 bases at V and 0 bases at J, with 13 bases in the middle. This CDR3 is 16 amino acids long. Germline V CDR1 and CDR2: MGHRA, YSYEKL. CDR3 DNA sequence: TGCGCCAGCAGCCACTCCGCGGGGCCTAGCACAGATACGCAGTATTTT. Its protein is CASSHSAGPSTDTQYF.

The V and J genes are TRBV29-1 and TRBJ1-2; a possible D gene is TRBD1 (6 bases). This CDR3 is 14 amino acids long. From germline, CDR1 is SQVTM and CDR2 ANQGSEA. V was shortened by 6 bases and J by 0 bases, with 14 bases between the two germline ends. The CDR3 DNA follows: TGCAGCGTAGAGTCCGGGACATCTAACTATGGCTACACCTTC. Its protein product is CSVESGTSNYGYTF. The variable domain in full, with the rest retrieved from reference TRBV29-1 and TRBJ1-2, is SAVISQKPSRDICQRGTSLTIQCQVDSQVTMMFWYRQQPGQSLTLIATANQGSEATYESGFVIDKFPISRPNLTFSTLTVSNMSPEDSSIYLCSVESGTSNYGYTFGSGTRLTVV.

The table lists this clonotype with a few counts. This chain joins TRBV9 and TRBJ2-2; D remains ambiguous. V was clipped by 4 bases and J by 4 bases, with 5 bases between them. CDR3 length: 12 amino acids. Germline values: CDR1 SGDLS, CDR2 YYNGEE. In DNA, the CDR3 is TGTGCCAGCAGCCCTTTCACCGGGGAGCTGTTTTTT. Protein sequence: CASSPFTGELFF.

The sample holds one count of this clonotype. CDR3 region: CAFNRGRGNTIYF. CDR3 sequence (DNA): TGTGCCTTCAACAGGGGGCGCGGAAACACCATATATTTT. This chain uses TRBV30 with TRBJ1-3; 9 bases map to TRBD1. The CDR3 runs to 13 residues. The J segment lost 4 bases and the V segment lost 7 bases, leaving 5 bases of the junction unmatched. Germline-derived CDR1 and CDR2 are GTSNPN and SVGIG (reference sequence).

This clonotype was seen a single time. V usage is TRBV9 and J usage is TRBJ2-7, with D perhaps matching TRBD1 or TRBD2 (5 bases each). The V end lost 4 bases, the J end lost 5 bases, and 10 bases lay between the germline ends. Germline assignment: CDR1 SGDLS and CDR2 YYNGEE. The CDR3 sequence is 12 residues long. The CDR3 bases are TGTGCCAGCAGCCTGAGGGGCGACGAGCAGTACTTC. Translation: CASSLRGDEQYF.

CDR3 coding DNA: TGTGCCAGCAGCCCGCCAGGGGGCGGCGAAGCTTTCTTT. The encoded protein is CASSPPGGGEAFF. The chain joins TRBV7-9 to TRBJ1-1; 8 nucleotides align to TRBD1. J was trimmed by 8 bases and V by 5 bases; bases with no gene match: 7. Germline CDR1 reads SEHNR; CDR2 reads FQNEAQ (reference sequence). CDR3 size: 13 residues.

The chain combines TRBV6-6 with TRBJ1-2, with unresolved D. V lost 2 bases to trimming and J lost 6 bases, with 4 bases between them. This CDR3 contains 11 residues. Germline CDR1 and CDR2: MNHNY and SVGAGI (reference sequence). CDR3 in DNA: TGTGCCAGCAGTTACGACGATGGCTACACCTTC. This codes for CASSYDDGYTF.